This T cell receptor (beta chain) comes out of a study of technical replicates of blood from four donors. Sequencing was performed with immunoSEQ multiplex PCR; in TCRdb, only in-frame clones are kept and a portion is missing. Of 50,000 to 70,000 clones listed, 80% to 95% are singletons. The germline gives CDR1 LNHDA, CDR2 SQIVND (reference sequence). This CDR3 has 16 amino acids. The J segment lost 2 bases and the V segment lost 9 bases, leaving 12 bases of the junction unmatched. Sequencing was carried out using PBMCs. The chain is built from TRBV19 and TRBJ2-2; the match to TRBD1 covers 7 bases. This TCR was recovered from a human donor in good health. Some clones in this sample may be carry-over from other donors' samples. The DNA for the CDR3 is TGTGCCAGCGAAAAACTCGGGACAGCTAACACCGGGGAGCTGTTTTTT. Translating gives CASEKLGTANTGELFF.